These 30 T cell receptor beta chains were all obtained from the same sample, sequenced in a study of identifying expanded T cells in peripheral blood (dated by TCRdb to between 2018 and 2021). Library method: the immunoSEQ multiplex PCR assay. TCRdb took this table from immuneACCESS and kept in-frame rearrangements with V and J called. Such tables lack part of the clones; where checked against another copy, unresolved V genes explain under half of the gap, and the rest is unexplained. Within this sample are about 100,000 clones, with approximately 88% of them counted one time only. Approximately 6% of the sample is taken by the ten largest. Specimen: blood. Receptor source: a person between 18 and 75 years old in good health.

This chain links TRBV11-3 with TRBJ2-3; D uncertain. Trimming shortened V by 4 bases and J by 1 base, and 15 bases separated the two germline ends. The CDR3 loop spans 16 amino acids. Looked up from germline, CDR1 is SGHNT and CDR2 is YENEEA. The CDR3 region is CASSSGFHPGTDTQYF. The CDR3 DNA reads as TGTGCCAGCAGCTCCGGGTTCCATCCGGGCACAGATACGCAGTATTTT.

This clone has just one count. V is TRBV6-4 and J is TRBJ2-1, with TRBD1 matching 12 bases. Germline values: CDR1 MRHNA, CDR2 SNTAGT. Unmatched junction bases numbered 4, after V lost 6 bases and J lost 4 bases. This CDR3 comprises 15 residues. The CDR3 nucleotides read TGTGCCAGCAGCAGGGGACAGGGGGCTTACAATGAGCAGTTCTTC. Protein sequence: CASSRGQGAYNEQFF.

The CDR3 is CASSLAREAFF. The CDR3 DNA reads TGTGCCAGCAGCTTGGCACGTGAAGCTTTCTTT. The V and J genes are TRBV5-5 and TRBJ1-1; D gene ambiguous. The V end was cut by 0 bases, the J end by 7 bases, with 4 bases between. Germline V gene data show CDR1 as SGHKS and CDR2 as YYEKEE (reference sequence). The CDR3 is 11 amino acids.

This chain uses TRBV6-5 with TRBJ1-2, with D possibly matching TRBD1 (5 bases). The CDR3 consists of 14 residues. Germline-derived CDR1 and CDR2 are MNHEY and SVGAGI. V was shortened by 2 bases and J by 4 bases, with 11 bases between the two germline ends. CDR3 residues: CASSYKAGPYGYTF. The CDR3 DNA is TGTGCCAGCAGTTACAAGGCAGGGCCCTATGGCTACACCTTC.

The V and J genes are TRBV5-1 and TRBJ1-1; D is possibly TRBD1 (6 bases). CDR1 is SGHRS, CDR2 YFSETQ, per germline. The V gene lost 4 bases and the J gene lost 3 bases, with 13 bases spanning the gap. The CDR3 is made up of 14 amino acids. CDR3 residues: CASSPGGADTEAFF. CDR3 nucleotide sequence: TGCGCCAGCAGCCCCGGGGGGGCGGACACTGAAGCTTTCTTT.

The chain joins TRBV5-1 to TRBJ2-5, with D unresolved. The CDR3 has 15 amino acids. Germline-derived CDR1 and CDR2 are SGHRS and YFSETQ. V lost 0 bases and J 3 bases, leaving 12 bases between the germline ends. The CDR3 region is CASSLGPNSEETQYF. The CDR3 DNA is TGCGCCAGCAGCTTGGGGCCCAATTCAGAAGAGACCCAGTACTTC.

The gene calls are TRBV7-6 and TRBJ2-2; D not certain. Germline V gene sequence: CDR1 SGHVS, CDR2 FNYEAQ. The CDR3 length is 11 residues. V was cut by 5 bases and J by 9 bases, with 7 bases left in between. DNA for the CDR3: TGTGCCAGCAGCCAGGCCAGGGAGCTGTTTTTT. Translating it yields CASSQARELFF.

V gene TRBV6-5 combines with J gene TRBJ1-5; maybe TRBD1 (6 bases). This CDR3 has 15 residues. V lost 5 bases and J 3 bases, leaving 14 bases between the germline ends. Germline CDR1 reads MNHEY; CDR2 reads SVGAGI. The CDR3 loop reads CASSQTYRANQPQHF. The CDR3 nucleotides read TGTGCCAGCAGTCAGACTTACAGGGCCAATCAGCCCCAGCATTTT.

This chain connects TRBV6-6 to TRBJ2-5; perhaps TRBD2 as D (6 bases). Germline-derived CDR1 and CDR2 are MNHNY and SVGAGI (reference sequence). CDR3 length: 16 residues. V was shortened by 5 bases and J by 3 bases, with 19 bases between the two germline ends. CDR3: CASSPWGEAAEETQYF. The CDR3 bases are TGTGCCAGCAGTCCATGGGGGGAGGCGGCTGAAGAGACCCAGTACTTC.

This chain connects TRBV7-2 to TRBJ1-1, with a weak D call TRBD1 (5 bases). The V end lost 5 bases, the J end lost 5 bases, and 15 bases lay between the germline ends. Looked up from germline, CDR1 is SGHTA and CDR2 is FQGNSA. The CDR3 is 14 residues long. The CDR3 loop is CASSPSPGRTEAFF. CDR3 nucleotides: TGTGCCAGCAGCCCATCACCAGGGCGGACTGAAGCTTTCTTT.

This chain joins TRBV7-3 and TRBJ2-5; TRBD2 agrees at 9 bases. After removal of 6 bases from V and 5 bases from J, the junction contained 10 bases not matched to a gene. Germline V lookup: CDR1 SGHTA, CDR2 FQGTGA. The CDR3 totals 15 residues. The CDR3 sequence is CASSPGGGAGETQYF. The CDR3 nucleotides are TGTGCCAGCAGTCCCGGCGGGGGGGCTGGGGAGACCCAGTACTTC.

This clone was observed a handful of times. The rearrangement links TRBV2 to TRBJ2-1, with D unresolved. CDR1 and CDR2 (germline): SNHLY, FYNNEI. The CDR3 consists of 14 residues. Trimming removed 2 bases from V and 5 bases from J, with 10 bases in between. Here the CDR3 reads CASSESRSDNEQFF. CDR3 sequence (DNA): TGTGCCAGCAGTGAATCCCGGTCGGACAATGAGCAGTTCTTC.

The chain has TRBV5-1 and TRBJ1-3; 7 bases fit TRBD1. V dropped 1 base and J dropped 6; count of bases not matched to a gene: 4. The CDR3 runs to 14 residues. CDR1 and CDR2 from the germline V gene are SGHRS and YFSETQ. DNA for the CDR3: TGCGCCAGCAGCTTGCAGGGGGGCCTAAACACCATATATTTT. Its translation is CASSLQGGLNTIYF. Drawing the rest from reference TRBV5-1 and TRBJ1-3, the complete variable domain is KAGVTQTPRYLIKTRGQQVTLSCSPISGHRSVSWYQQTPGQGLQFLFEYFSETQRNKGNFPGRFSGRQFSNSRSEMNVSTLELGDSALYLCASSLQGGLNTIYFGEGSWLTVV.

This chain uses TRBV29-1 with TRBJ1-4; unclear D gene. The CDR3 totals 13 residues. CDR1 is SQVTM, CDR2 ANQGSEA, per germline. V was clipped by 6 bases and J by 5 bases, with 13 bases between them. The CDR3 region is CSVSVANNEKLFF. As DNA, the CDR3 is TGCAGCGTCTCCGTGGCAAACAATGAAAAACTGTTTTTT.

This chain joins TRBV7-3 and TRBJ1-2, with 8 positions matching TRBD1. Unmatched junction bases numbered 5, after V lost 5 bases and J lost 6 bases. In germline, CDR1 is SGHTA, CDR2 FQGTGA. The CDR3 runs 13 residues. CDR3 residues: CASSKDRADGYTF. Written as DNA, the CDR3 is TGTGCCAGCAGCAAGGACAGGGCGGATGGCTACACCTTC.

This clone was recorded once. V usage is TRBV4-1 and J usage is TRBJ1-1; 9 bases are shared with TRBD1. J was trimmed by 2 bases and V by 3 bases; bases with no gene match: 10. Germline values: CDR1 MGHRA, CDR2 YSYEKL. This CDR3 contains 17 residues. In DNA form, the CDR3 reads TGCGCCAGCAGCCACCCGGGACAGGGCGTGGGAAACACTGAAGCTTTCTTT. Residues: CASSHPGQGVGNTEAFF.

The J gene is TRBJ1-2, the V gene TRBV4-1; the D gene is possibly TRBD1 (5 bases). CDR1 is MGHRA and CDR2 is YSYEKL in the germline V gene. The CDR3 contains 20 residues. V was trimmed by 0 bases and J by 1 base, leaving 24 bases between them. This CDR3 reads CASSQDGRLTAVMLNYGYTF. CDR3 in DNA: TGCGCCAGCAGCCAAGATGGTCGGTTGACAGCAGTCATGCTTAACTATGGCTACACCTTC.

CDR3 protein: CASSPGQGNTEAFF. The CDR3 DNA is TGCGCCAGCAGCCCCGGACAGGGGAACACTGAAGCTTTCTTT. V is TRBV5-1 and J is TRBJ1-1; TRBD1 agrees at 8 bases. The length of the CDR3 is 14 residues. The germline gives CDR1 SGHRS, CDR2 YFSETQ. The V segment lost 4 bases and the J segment 1 base; nucleotides outside the gene matches: 3.

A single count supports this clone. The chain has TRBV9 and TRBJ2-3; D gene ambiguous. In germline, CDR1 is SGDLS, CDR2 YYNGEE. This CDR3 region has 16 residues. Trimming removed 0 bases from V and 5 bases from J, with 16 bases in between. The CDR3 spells CASSVGVRHPQDTQYF. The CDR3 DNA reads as TGTGCCAGCAGCGTAGGAGTACGGCACCCACAAGATACGCAGTATTTT.

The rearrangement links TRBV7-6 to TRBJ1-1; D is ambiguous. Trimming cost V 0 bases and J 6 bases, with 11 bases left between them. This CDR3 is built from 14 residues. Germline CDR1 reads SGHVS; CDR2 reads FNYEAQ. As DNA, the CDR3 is TGTGCCAGCAGCTTAGCTATGGGATATGCTGAAGCTTTCTTT. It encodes CASSLAMGYAEAFF.

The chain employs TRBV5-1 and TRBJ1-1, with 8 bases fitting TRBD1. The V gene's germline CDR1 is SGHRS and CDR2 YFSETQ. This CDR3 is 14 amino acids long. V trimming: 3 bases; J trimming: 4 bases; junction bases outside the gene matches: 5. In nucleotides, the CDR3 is TGCGCCAGCAGCTCTAGACAGGGGACCACTGAAGCTTTCTTT. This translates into CASSSRQGTTEAFF.

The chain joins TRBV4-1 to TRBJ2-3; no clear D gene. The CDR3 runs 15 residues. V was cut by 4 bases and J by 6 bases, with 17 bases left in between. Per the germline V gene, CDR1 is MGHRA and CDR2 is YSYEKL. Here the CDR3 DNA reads TGCGCCAGCAGCCCAGCAATACAACTTTTGGATACGCAGTATTTT. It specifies CASSPAIQLLDTQYF.

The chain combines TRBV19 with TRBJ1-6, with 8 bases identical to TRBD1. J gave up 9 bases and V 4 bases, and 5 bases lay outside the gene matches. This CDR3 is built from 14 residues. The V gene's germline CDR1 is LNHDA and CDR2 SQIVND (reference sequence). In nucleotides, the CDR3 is TGTGCCAGTAGTACGACAGGGGCCGGTTCACCCCTCCACTTT. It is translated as CASSTTGAGSPLHF.

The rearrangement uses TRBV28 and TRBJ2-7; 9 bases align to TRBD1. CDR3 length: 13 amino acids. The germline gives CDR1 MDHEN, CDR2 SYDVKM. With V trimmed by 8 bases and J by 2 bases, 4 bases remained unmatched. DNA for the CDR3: TGTGCCAGCTCCGGGACAGGGCCCTACGAGCAGTACTTC. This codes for CASSGTGPYEQYF.

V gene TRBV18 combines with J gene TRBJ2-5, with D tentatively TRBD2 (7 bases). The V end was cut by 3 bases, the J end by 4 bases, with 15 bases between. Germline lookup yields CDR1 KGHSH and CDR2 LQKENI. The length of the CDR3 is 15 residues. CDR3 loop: CASSPNQAGAETQYF. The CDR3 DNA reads TGTGCCAGCTCACCCAATCAGGCGGGGGCAGAGACCCAGTACTTC.

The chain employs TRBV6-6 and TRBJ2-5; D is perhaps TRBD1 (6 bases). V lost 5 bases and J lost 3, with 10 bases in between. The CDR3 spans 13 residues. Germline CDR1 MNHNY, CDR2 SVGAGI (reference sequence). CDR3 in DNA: TGTGCCAGCAGTAATTACAGGGAAGAGACCCAGTACTTC. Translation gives CASSNYREETQYF.

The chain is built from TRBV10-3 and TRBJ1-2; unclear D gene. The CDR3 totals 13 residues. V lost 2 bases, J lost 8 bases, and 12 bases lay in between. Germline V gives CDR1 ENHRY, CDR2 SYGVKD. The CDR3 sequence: CAISETGDRGYTF. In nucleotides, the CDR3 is TGTGCCATCAGTGAGACCGGTGATCGGGGCTACACCTTC.

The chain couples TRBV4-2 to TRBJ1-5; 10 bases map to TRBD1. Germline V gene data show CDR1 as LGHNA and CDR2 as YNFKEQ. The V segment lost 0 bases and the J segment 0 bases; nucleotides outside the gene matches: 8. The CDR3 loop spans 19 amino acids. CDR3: CASSQEFGTGVSSNQPQHF. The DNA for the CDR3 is TGTGCCAGCAGCCAAGAGTTTGGGACAGGGGTTAGTAGCAATCAGCCCCAGCATTTT.

The chain's CDR3 is CASNSLGSSYEQYF. In DNA form, the CDR3 reads TGTGCCAGTAACAGTCTGGGTTCTTCCTACGAGCAGTACTTC. The rearrangement uses TRBV19 and TRBJ2-7; D unresolved. The length of the CDR3 is 14 residues. Germline V gives CDR1 LNHDA, CDR2 SQIVND (reference sequence). Trimming took off 7 bases at V and 1 base at J, with 14 bases between the two ends.

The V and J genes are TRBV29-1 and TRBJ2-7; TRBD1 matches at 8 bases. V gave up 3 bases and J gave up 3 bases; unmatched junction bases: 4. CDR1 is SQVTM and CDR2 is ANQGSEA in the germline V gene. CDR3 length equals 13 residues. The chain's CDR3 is CSVDQTGGYEQYF. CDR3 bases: TGCAGCGTTGACCAAACAGGGGGCTACGAGCAGTACTTC.